This T cell receptor beta chain was retrieved from a study of blood T cell repertoires in COVID-19. As for the study in general: Donors in the United States, Italy and Spain gave samples during acute or convalescent COVID-19.

Clones were sequenced by immunoSEQ multiplex PCR, and TCRdb holds only the in-frame ones, with some missing. Of around 300,000 clones detected, 80% to 90% appear once; the ten largest clones hold around 10%. Trimming pared 3 bases from V and 6 bases from J, leaving 11 bases between. Germline V lookup: CDR1 SGHNT, CDR2 YENEEA. The CDR3 totals 13 residues. The origin of this receptor is a woman aged 70-85 years with acute or convalescent COVID-19. Sequenced material: peripheral blood. The chain couples TRBV11-3 to TRBJ1-1; unclear D gene. The DNA of the CDR3 is TGTGCCAGCAGCTTCGATGGAGGCGCTGAAGCTTTCTTT. The encoded protein is CASSFDGGAEAFF. Full variable domain (remainder filled in from reference TRBV11-3 and TRBJ1-1): EAGVVQSPRYKIIEKKQPVAFWCNPISGHNTLYWYLQNLGQGPELLIRYENEEAVDDSQLPKDRFSAERLKGVDSTLKIQPAELGDSAVYLCASSFDGGAEAFFGQGTRLTVV.